This entry describes one TCR beta chain. The V gene's germline CDR1 is MNHEY and CDR2 SVGAGI. V was shortened by 4 bases and J by 1 base, with 10 bases between the two germline ends. This CDR3 is 14 amino acids long. The record originates from a study of T cell changes during pregnancy in multiple sclerosis. The assay was immunoSEQ multiplex PCR, and TCRdb's table has in-frame clones only and misses some. This table has under 50,000 clones, approximately 95% appearing once. Sample: CD8+ T cells from peripheral blood mononuclear cells, taken in the first trimester of pregnancy. The chain links TRBV6-5 to TRBJ1-1; D unclear. The receptor was isolated from a female donor with multiple sclerosis, enrolled in a pregnancy study. The CDR3 protein is CASSWFSGNTEAFF. The CDR3 coding sequence is TGTGCCAGCAGTTGGTTCTCAGGGAACACTGAAGCTTTCTTT.